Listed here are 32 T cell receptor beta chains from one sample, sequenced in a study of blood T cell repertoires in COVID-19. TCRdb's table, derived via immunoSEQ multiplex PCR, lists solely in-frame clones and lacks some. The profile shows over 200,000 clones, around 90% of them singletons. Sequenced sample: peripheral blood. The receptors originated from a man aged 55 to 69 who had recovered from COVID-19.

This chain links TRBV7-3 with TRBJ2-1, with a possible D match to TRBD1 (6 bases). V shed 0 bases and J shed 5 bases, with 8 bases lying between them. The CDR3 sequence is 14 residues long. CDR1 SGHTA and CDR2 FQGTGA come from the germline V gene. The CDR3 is CASSLTDSHNEQFF. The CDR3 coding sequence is TGTGCCAGCAGCTTAACGGACAGCCACAATGAGCAGTTCTTC. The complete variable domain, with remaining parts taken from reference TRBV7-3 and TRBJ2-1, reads GAGVSQTPSNKVTEKGKYVELRCDPISGHTALYWYRQSLGQGPEFLIYFQGTGAADDSGLPNDRFFAVRPEGSVSTLKIQRTERGDSAVYLCASSLTDSHNEQFFGPGTRLTVL.

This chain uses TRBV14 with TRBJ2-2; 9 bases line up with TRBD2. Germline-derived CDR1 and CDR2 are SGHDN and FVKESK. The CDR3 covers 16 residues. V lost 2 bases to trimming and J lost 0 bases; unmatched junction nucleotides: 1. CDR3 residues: CASSQRLAANTGELFF. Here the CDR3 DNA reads TGTGCCAGCAGCCAACGACTAGCGGCGAACACCGGGGAGCTGTTTTTT.

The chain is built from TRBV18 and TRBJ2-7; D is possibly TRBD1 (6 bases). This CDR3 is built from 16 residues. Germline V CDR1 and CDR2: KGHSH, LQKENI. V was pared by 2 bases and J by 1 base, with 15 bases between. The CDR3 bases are TGTGCCAGCTCACCATCCCGGGACAAAGCTTCCTACGAGCAGTACTTC. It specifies CASSPSRDKASYEQYF.

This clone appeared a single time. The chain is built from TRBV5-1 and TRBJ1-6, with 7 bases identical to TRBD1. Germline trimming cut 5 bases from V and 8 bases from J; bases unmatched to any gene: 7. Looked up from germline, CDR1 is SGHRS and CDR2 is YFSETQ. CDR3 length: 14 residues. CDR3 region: CASSHDRVDSPLHF. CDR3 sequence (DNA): TGCGCCAGCAGTCACGACAGGGTTGATTCACCCCTCCACTTT.

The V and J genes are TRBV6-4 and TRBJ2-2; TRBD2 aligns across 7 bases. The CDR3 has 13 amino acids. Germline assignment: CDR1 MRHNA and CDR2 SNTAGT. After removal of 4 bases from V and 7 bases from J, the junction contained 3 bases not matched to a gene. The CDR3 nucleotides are TGTGCCAGCAGTGTGCGGGAGAACGGGGAGCTGTTTTTT. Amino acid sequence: CASSVRENGELFF.

The CDR3: CASSVDSYKRATNEKLFF. The CDR3 coding sequence is TGTGCCAGCAGTGTCGACAGCTATAAACGTGCAACTAATGAAAAACTGTTTTTT. The chain uses TRBV2 and TRBJ1-4; TRBD1 might be the D (5 bases). The CDR3 extends over 18 amino acids. V was cut by 4 bases and J by 0 bases, with 18 bases left in between. From germline, CDR1 is SNHLY and CDR2 FYNNEI.

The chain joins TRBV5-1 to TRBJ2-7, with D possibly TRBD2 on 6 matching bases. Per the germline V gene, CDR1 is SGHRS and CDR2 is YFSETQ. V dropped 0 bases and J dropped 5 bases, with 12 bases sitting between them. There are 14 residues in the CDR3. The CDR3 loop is CASSLAVGSHEQYF. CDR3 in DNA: TGCGCCAGCAGCTTGGCCGTCGGGAGCCACGAGCAGTACTTC.

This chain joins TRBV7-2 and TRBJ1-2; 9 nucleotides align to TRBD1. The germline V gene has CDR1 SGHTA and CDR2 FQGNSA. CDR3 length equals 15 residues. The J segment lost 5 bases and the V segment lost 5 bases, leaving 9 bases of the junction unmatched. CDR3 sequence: CASSERTGAGYGYTF. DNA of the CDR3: TGTGCCAGCAGCGAACGGACAGGGGCGGGGTATGGCTACACCTTC.

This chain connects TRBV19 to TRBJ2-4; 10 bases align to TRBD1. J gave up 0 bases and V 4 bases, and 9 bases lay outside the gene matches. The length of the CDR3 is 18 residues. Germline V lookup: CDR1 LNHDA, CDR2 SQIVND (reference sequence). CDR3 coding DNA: TGTGCCAGTAGTACCGGGACAGGGGTTTCAACAGCCAAAAACATTCAGTACTTC. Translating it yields CASSTGTGVSTAKNIQYF.

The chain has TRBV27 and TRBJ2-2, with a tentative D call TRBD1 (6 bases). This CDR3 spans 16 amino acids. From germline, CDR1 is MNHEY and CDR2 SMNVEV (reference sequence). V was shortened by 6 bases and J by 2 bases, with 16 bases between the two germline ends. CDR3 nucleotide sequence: TGTGCCAGCAGCCCCCCTGGTGGGGGCAACACCGGGGAGCTGTTTTTT. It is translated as CASSPPGGGNTGELFF.

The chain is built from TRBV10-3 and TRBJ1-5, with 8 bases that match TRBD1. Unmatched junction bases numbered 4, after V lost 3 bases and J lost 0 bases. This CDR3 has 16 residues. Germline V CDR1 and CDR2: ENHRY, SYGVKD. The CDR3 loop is CAISDSDRASNQPQHF. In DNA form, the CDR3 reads TGTGCCATCAGTGACTCGGACAGGGCTAGCAATCAGCCCCAGCATTTT.

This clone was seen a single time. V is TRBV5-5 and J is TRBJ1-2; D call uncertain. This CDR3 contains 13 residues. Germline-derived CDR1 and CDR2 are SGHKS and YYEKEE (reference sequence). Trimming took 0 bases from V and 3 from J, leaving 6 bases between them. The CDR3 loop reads CASSLDGDYGYTF. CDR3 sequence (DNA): TGTGCCAGCAGCTTGGACGGGGACTATGGCTACACCTTC.

The CDR3 bases are TGTGCCAGTAGTATAGACCGCGAGAGGTCTTATGGCTACACCTTC. Amino acids: CASSIDRERSYGYTF. V is TRBV19 and J is TRBJ1-2; D is uncertain. CDR3 length equals 15 residues. Trimming shortened V by 0 bases and J by 5 bases, and 13 bases separated the two germline ends. Germline V gene data show CDR1 as LNHDA and CDR2 as SQIVND (reference sequence).

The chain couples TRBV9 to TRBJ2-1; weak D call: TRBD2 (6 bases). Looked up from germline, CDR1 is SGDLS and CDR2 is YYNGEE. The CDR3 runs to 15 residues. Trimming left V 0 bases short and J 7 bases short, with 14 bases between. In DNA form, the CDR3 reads TGTGCCAGCAGCGTAGTGGCGGGAATTTGGAATGAGCAGTTCTTC. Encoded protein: CASSVVAGIWNEQFF.

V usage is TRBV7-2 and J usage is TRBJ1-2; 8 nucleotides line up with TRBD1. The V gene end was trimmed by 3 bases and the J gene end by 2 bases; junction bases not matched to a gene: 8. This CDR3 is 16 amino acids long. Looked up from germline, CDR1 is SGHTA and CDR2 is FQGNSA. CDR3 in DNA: TGTGCCAGCAGCTTCTCCGGGACAGGCGCCAACTATGGCTACACCTTC. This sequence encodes CASSFSGTGANYGYTF.

In DNA, the CDR3 is TGCGCCAGCAGCCTTCTCGGGGGGAGTAACACTGAAGCTTTCTTT. Amino acid sequence: CASSLLGGSNTEAFF. V usage is TRBV5-1 and J usage is TRBJ1-1; D may be TRBD1 (5 bases). Germline V CDR1 and CDR2: SGHRS, YFSETQ. V was pared by 4 bases and J by 2 bases, with 15 bases between. The CDR3 has 15 residues.

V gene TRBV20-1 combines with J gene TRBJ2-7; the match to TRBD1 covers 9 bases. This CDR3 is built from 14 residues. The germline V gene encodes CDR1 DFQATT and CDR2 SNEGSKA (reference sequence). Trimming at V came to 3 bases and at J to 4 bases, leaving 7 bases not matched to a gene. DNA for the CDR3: TGCAGTGCTAGTACAGGGGGCGCAGGGTACGAGCAGTACTTC. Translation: CSASTGGAGYEQYF.

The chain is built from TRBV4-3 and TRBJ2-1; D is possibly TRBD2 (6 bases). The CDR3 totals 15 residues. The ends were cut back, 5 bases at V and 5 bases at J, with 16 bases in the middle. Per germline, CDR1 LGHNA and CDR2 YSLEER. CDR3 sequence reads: CASSKLGGNDNEQFF. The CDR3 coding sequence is TGCGCCAGCAGCAAGCTTGGGGGGAACGACAATGAGCAGTTCTTC.

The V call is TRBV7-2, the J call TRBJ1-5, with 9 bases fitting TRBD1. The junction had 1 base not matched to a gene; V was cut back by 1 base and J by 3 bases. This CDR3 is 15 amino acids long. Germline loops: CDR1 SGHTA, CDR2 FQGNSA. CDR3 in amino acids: CASSLDRGLNQPQHF. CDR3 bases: TGTGCCAGCAGCTTAGACAGGGGGCTCAATCAGCCCCAGCATTTT.

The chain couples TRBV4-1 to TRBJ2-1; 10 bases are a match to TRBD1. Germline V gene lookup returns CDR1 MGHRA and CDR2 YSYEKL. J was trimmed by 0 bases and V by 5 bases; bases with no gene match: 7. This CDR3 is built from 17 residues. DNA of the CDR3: TGCGCCAGCAGCTTCCGGGACAGGGGTAACTCCTACAATGAGCAGTTCTTC. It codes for CASSFRDRGNSYNEQFF.

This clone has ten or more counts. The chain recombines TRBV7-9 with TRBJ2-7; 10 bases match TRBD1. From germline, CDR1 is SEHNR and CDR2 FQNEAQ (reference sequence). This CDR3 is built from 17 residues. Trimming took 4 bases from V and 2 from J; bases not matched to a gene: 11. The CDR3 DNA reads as TGTGCCAGCAGCTCGTTGGCCGGACAGGGGGTGACCTACGAGCAGTACTTC. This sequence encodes CASSSLAGQGVTYEQYF.

CDR3 loop: CASRRVGGGSYEQYF. The CDR3 nucleotides read TGTGCCAGCCGTCGCGTCGGGGGAGGCTCCTACGAGCAGTACTTC. This sequence joins TRBV27 and TRBJ2-7, with a possible D match to TRBD2 (6 bases). The CDR3 length is 15 residues. Trimming shortened V by 8 bases and J by 0 bases, and 17 bases separated the two germline ends. Germline lookup yields CDR1 MNHEY and CDR2 SMNVEV (reference sequence).

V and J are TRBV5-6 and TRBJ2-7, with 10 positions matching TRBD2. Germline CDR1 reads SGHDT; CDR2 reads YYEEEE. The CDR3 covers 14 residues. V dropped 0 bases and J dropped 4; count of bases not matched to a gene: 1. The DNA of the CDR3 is TGTGCCAGCAGCTTGGGGACTAGCGGTTACGAGCAGTACTTC. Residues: CASSLGTSGYEQYF.

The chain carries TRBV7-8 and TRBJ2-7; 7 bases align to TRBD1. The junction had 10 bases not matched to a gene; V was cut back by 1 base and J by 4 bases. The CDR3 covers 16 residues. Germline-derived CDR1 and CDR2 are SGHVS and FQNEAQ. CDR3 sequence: CASSLEARTGPYEQYF. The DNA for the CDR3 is TGTGCCAGCAGCTTAGAGGCAAGGACAGGACCTTACGAGCAGTACTTC.

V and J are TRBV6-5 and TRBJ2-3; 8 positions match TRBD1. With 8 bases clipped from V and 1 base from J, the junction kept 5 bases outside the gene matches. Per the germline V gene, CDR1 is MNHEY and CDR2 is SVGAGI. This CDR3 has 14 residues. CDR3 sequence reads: CASVDRGGTDTQYF. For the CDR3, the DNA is TGTGCCAGCGTAGACAGGGGAGGCACAGATACGCAGTATTTT.

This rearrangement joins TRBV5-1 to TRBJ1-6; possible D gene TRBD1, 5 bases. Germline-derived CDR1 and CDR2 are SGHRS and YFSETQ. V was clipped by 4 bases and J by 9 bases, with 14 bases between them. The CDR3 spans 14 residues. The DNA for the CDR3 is TGCGCCAGCAGCCCCGGAGGGGCGGGTTCACCCCTCCACTTT. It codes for CASSPGGAGSPLHF.

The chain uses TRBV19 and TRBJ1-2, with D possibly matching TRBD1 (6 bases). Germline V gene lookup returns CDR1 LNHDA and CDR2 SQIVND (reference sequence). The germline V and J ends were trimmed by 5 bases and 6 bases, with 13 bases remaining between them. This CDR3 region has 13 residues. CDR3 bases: TGTGCCAGTAGTGTACAGGGATCAGATGGCTACACCTTC. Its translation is CASSVQGSDGYTF.

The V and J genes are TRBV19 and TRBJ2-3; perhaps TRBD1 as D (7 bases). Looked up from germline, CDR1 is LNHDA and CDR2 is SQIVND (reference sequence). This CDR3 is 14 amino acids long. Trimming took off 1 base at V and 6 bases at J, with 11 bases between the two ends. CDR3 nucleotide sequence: TGTGCCAGTAGTATAGCAGGGGGAGGCGATACGCAGTATTTT. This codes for CASSIAGGGDTQYF. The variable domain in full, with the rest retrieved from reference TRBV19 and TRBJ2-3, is DGGITQSPKYLFRKEGQNVTLSCEQNLNHDAMYWYRQDPGQGLRLIYYSQIVNDFQKGDIAEGYSVSREKKESFPLTVTSAQKNPTAFYLCASSIAGGGDTQYFGPGTRLTVL.

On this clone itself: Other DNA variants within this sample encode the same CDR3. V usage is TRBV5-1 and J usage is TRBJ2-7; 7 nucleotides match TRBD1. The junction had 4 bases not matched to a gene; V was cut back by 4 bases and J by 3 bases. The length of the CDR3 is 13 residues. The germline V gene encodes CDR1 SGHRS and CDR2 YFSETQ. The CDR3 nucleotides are TGCGCCAGCAGCCCAGGGGACAGCTACGAGCAGTACTTC. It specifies CASSPGDSYEQYF.

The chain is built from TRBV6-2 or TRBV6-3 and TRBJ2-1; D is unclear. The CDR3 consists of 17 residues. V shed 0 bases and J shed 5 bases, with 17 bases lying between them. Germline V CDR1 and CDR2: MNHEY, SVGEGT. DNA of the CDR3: TGTGCCAGCAGTTACTCGAAAGCCATGCCCACCAACAATGAGCAGTTCTTC. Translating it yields CASSYSKAMPTNNEQFF.

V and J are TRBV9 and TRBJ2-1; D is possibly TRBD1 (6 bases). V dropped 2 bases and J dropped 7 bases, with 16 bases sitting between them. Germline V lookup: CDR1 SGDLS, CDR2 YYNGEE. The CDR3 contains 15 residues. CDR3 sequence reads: CASSVRDNSMNEQFF. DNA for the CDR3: TGTGCCAGCAGCGTCCGGGACAACTCGATGAATGAGCAGTTCTTC.

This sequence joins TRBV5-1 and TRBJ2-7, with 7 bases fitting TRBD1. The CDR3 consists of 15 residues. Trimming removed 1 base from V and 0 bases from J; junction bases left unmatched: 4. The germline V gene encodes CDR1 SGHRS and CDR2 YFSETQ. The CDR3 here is CASSLTGQFSYEQYF. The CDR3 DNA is TGCGCCAGCAGCTTGACGGGACAGTTCTCCTACGAGCAGTACTTC.